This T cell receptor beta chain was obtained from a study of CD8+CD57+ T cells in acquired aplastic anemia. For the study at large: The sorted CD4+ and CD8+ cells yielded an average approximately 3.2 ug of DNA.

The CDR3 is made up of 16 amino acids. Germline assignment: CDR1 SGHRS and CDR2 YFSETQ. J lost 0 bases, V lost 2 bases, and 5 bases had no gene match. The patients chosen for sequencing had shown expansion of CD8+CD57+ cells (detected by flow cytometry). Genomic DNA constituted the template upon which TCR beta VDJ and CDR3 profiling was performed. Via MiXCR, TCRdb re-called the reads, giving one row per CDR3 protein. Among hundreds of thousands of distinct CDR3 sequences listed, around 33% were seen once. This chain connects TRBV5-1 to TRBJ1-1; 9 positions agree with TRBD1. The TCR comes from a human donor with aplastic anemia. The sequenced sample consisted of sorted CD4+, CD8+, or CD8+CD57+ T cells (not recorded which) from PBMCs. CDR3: CASSFRDRDMNTEAFF. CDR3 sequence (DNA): TGCGCCAGCAGCTTCCGGGACAGGGACATGAACACTGAAGCTTTCTTT.